The rows below give T cell receptor beta chains drawn from one sample of a study of CD8 T cells in ankylosing spondylitis. MiXCR, run by TCRdb on the 5' RACE reads, gives a single entry per CDR3 protein. The table has 200,000 or so distinct CDR3 sequences, approximately 18% seen once; the top ten hold about 4.3%. Material: blood, either unsorted or a sorted T cell fraction (not recorded which). The receptors were gathered from a male donor under 30 with ankylosing spondylitis or in good health (not recorded which). Each CDR3 is given with its conserved first and last residue. Clone size is stated in some rows and not others, as once, few, many or a class when expanded.

clone_size v_call cdr3_aa
NA TRBV6-2/TRBV6-3 CASSYYRQGGNQPQHF
NA TRBV20-1 CSASSSGRWNEQFF
many TRBV6-1 CASRDGTGGRGYTF
many TRBV7-2 CASSLGVSGAIETQYF
many TRBV5-1 CASSQTSGMNTGELFF
once TRBV20-1 CSAGTDPGQETQYF
NA TRBV29-1 CSVAEGNTEAFF
many TRBV3-1 CASSRASYEQYF
NA TRBV25-1 CANKGQHGETQYF
many TRBV20-1 CSASPTYRYGYTF
NA TRBV18 CASSPSGFDGTDTQYF
once TRBV29-1 CSVSDLAGGEQFF
many TRBV6-1 CASSDWDSFNEKLFF
NA TRBV18 CASSPGLPASYNEQFF